This TCR beta chain was profiled in a study of cytomegalovirus exposure and HLA in healthy donors. At the level of the study: Caucasian-associated ancestry cluster membership applied to approximately 81% of around 400 genotyped donors.

A multiplex PCR was run with 60 Vbeta primers and 13 Jbeta primers. Method: immunoSEQ multiplex PCR; TCRdb's copy keeps in-frame clones and lacks some. Here the sample spans 90,000 or so clones, roughly 75% being singletons. The CDR3 has 15 amino acids. V lost 9 bases to trimming and J lost 0 bases; unmatched junction nucleotides: 9. Germline loops: CDR1 MNHEY, CDR2 SVGAGI. The TCR comes from a man between 60 and 75 years old in good health and CMV-seronegative. This rearrangement joins TRBV6-5 to TRBJ2-7, with TRBD2 identical over 9 bases. Sequenced input: PBMCs. DNA for the CDR3: TGTGCCAGTAGGGCGGCGGGGGGGAGCTCCTACGAGCAGTACTTC. Protein sequence: CASRAAGGSSYEQYF.